This T cell receptor (beta chain) was sequenced in a study of blood T cell repertoires in COVID-19. Clones were read by immunoSEQ multiplex PCR, and TCRdb kept only the in-frame ones, dropping some. The sample includes some 74,000 clones, approximately 87% of them seen just once. Remarks on this clone: The same CDR3 also results from other DNA sequences found in this sample.

Sequenced sample: peripheral blood. The receptor was derived from a woman older than 75 with acute or convalescent COVID-19.

The CDR3 loop reads CASSLVAGGGYEQYF. The CDR3 nucleotides read TGCGCCAGCAGCTTGGTGGCAGGGGGCGGCTACGAGCAGTACTTC. The chain links TRBV5-1 to TRBJ2-7; TRBD1 matches at 8 bases. Looked up from germline, CDR1 is SGHRS and CDR2 is YFSETQ. The CDR3 has 15 amino acids. The junction had 5 bases not matched to a gene; V was cut back by 0 bases and J by 3 bases. Full variable domain (missing parts from reference TRBV5-1 and TRBJ2-7): KAGVTQTPRYLIKTRGQQVTLSCSPISGHRSVSWYQQTPGQGLQFLFEYFSETQRNKGNFPGRFSGRQFSNSRSEMNVSTLELGDSALYLCASSLVAGGGYEQYFGPGTRLTVT.